One sample yielded the 23 T cell receptor beta chains listed below, sequenced in a study of a mutant IDH1 vaccine in newly diagnosed glioma. Using immunoSEQ multiplex PCR, the repertoire was profiled, and TCRdb retains in-frame clones only, with some absent. Found here are around 31,000 clones, almost 90% of them singletons; the top ten hold around 21%. For these receptors, no antigen is known. Time point specified: week 11, during vaccination. Every vaccine dose comprised 300 ug of mutant IDH1 20-mer peptide plus topical imiquimod. The sequenced sample was PBMCs, obtained from a glioma patient whose treatment included an IDH1 peptide vaccine. The receptors here all came from a man between 18 and 35 years old with glioma.

This chain uses TRBV2 with TRBJ1-5; the match to TRBD1 covers 12 bases. Germline V gene lookup returns CDR1 SNHLY and CDR2 FYNNEI. The trim removed 6 bases at V and 1 base at J, leaving 4 bases unmatched. CDR3 length: 16 residues. CDR3 amino acids: CASSAGTGGSNQPQHF. The CDR3 coding sequence is TGTGCCAGCAGCGCCGGGACAGGGGGCAGCAATCAGCCCCAGCATTTT.

The DNA for the CDR3 is TGCGCCAGCAGCCAGCCGACTAGCGGGGGCCATTACGAGCAGTACTTC. Residues: CASSQPTSGGHYEQYF. V usage is TRBV4-1 and J usage is TRBJ2-7, with 12 bases fitting TRBD2. This CDR3 has 16 residues. Trimming cost V 3 bases and J 4 bases; bases outside gene matches: 7. Germline V CDR1 and CDR2: MGHRA, YSYEKL.

The CDR3 reads CASSLNPFNQPQHF. Here the CDR3 DNA reads TGTGCCAGCAGTTTAAACCCTTTCAATCAGCCCCAGCATTTT. The V gene is TRBV27, the J gene TRBJ1-5; D ambiguous. The CDR3 runs to 14 residues. V lost 2 bases to trimming and J lost 3 bases, with 8 bases between them. Germline CDR1 MNHEY, CDR2 SMNVEV (reference sequence).

This chain uses TRBV30 with TRBJ1-1; D gene uncertain. V lost 3 bases, J lost 3 bases, and 8 bases lay in between. The CDR3 spans 12 residues. Germline values: CDR1 GTSNPN, CDR2 SVGIG (reference sequence). CDR3 residues: CAWSVLYTEAFF. CDR3 DNA sequence: TGTGCCTGGAGCGTGCTGTACACTGAAGCTTTCTTT.

The J gene is TRBJ1-1, the V gene TRBV19; D possibly corresponds to TRBD1 (5 bases). V lost 7 bases to trimming and J lost 0 bases, with 12 bases between them. Germline CDR1 and CDR2: LNHDA and SQIVND (reference sequence). This CDR3 has 14 residues. The CDR3 here is CASTWGRLNTEAFF. CDR3 DNA sequence: TGTGCCAGTACCTGGGGACGCTTGAACACTGAAGCTTTCTTT.

This clone was observed once. The chain is built from TRBV7-9 and TRBJ1-1; the D is unclear. The CDR3 contains 14 residues. Germline V gene lookup returns CDR1 SEHNR and CDR2 FQNEAQ (reference sequence). The V gene lost 1 base and the J gene lost 2 bases, with 8 bases spanning the gap. The CDR3 region is CASSLGGYNTEAFF. In nucleotides, the CDR3 is TGTGCCAGCAGCTTAGGAGGTTATAACACTGAAGCTTTCTTT.

This chain joins TRBV7-9 and TRBJ1-2; 8 nucleotides match TRBD1. Germline-derived CDR1 and CDR2 are SEHNR and FQNEAQ (reference sequence). V lost 5 bases to trimming and J lost 6 bases; unmatched junction nucleotides: 5. The CDR3 is made up of 13 amino acids. The DNA of the CDR3 is TGTGCCAGCAGCCCGACAGGGGATGATGGCTACACCTTC. Its protein product is CASSPTGDDGYTF.

This clone was counted a few times. The chain combines TRBV6-5 with TRBJ1-4; unclear D gene. In germline, CDR1 is MNHEY, CDR2 SVGAGI. V gave up 6 bases and J gave up 11 bases, with 16 bases separating them. The CDR3 is 13 residues long. The CDR3 DNA is TGTGCCAGCAGCCTCGGGCTTTACGGGAAACTGTTTTTT. Protein product: CASSLGLYGKLFF.

The chain employs TRBV27 and TRBJ2-7; unclear D gene. Trimming removed 2 bases from V and 0 bases from J, with 11 bases in between. Germline loops: CDR1 MNHEY, CDR2 SMNVEV (reference sequence). The CDR3 loop spans 15 amino acids. The CDR3 DNA reads TGTGCCAGCAGTTTAGTAGGCATCCACTCCTACGAGCAGTACTTC. Translating it yields CASSLVGIHSYEQYF.

V usage is TRBV2 and J usage is TRBJ2-3; D may match TRBD1 or TRBD2 (6 bases each). With 0 bases removed from V and 5 bases from J, the gap between germline ends came to 15 bases. The CDR3 runs 16 residues. Germline CDR1 reads SNHLY; CDR2 reads FYNNEI. The CDR3 sequence is CASSEAGGRRGDTQYF. Here the CDR3 DNA reads TGTGCCAGCAGTGAAGCAGGGGGGCGGAGGGGAGATACGCAGTATTTT.

This chain uses TRBV29-1 with TRBJ1-3, with D hard to call. CDR3 length equals 12 residues. Germline CDR1 and CDR2: SQVTM and ANQGSEA. The V and J ends lost 4 bases and 0 bases respectively, with 4 bases between them. DNA for the CDR3: TGCAGCGTTGGGGACTCTGGAAACACCATATATTTT. Amino acids: CSVGDSGNTIYF. The variable domain in full, with the rest retrieved from reference TRBV29-1 and TRBJ1-3, is SAVISQKPSRDICQRGTSLTIQCQVDSQVTMMFWYRQQPGQSLTLIATANQGSEATYESGFVIDKFPISRPNLTFSTLTVSNMSPEDSSIYLCSVGDSGNTIYFGEGSWLTVV.

The chain employs TRBV19 and TRBJ1-5; D remains ambiguous. Trimming shortened V by 1 base and J by 6 bases, and 4 bases separated the two germline ends. CDR1 and CDR2 from the germline V gene are LNHDA and SQIVND (reference sequence). The CDR3 length is 12 residues. In nucleotides, the CDR3 is TGTGCCAGTAGTATAGCGACTCAGCCCCAGCATTTT. Protein sequence: CASSIATQPQHF.

V usage is TRBV7-9 and J usage is TRBJ2-1, with TRBD2 matching over 9 bases. The germline gives CDR1 SEHNR, CDR2 FQNEAQ (reference sequence). The CDR3 consists of 15 residues. Trimming removed 4 bases from V and 1 base from J; junction bases left unmatched: 2. In DNA, the CDR3 is TGTGCCAGCAGCTATAGCGGGAGATCCTACAATGAGCAGTTCTTC. Residues: CASSYSGRSYNEQFF.

The V and J genes are TRBV7-2 and TRBJ2-2; 10 positions agree with TRBD2. Germline V gene data show CDR1 as SGHTA and CDR2 as FQGNSA. Losses at the gene ends were 7 bases for V and 4 bases for J; bases not matched to a gene: 3. CDR3 length: 14 amino acids. CDR3 protein: CASTSGRGTGELFF. The CDR3 bases are TGTGCCAGCACGAGCGGGAGGGGCACCGGGGAGCTGTTTTTT.

The chain couples TRBV7-2 to TRBJ2-1, with 8 bases that match TRBD1. From germline, CDR1 is SGHTA and CDR2 FQGNSA. Losses at the gene ends were 5 bases for V and 7 bases for J; bases not matched to a gene: 10. The CDR3 contains 15 residues. The DNA for the CDR3 is TGTGCCAGCAGCAAAGGACAGGGTTCTCAGAATGAGCAGTTCTTC. Its translation: CASSKGQGSQNEQFF.

The chain carries TRBV14 and TRBJ2-7, with D possibly TRBD1 on 5 matching bases. CDR1 and CDR2 from the germline V gene are SGHDN and FVKESK. The CDR3 is 13 amino acids. V was pared by 4 bases and J by 3 bases, with 10 bases between. The CDR3 reads CASSRHRFYEQYF. The CDR3 DNA reads as TGTGCCAGCAGCCGCCACAGGTTCTACGAGCAGTACTTC.

This clone was counted a single time. V gene TRBV30 combines with J gene TRBJ2-4; 7 bases agree with TRBD2. V shed 0 bases, J shed 5 bases, and the junction held 10 bases outside the gene matches. The germline CDR1 and CDR2 sequences are GTSNPN and SVGIG (reference sequence). The CDR3 has 16 residues. The CDR3 region has the DNA TGTGCCTGGAGTGTACTCTGGGCTAGCGGACAAAACATTCAGTACTTC. Its protein is CAWSVLWASGQNIQYF.

V gene TRBV7-2 combines with J gene TRBJ1-5, with TRBD1 matching 8 bases. J was trimmed by 1 base and V by 1 base; bases with no gene match: 6. The V gene's germline CDR1 is SGHTA and CDR2 FQGNSA. The CDR3 runs to 17 residues. The CDR3 protein is CASSLGSGGGSNQPQHF. The CDR3 DNA follows: TGTGCCAGCAGCTTAGGTTCAGGGGGCGGGAGCAATCAGCCCCAGCATTTT. The full variable domain, completed using reference TRBV7-2 and TRBJ1-5, is GAGVSQSPSNKVTEKGKDVELRCDPISGHTALYWYRQSLGQGLEFLIYFQGNSAPDKSGLPSDRFSAERTGGSVSTLTIQRTQQEDSAVYLCASSLGSGGGSNQPQHFGDGTRLSIL.

The chain couples TRBV5-6 to TRBJ2-5, with D unresolved. The germline V and J ends were trimmed by 4 bases and 2 bases, with 12 bases remaining between them. The V gene's germline CDR1 is SGHDT and CDR2 YYEEEE. This CDR3 comprises 14 residues. In DNA form, the CDR3 reads TGTGCCAGCAGCCCTCGAATACGTCAAGAGACCCAGTACTTC. It is translated as CASSPRIRQETQYF.

The J gene is TRBJ2-5, the V gene TRBV10-3; TRBD2 aligns across 8 bases. The CDR3 length is 15 residues. Germline loops: CDR1 ENHRY, CDR2 SYGVKD. With V trimmed by 6 bases and J by 1 base, 7 bases remained unmatched. The CDR3 loop reads CAIRKASGFQETQYF. Here the CDR3 DNA reads TGTGCCATCAGGAAGGCTAGCGGGTTCCAAGAGACCCAGTACTTC.

The chain couples TRBV7-2 to TRBJ1-1; 10 positions agree with TRBD1. This CDR3 has 17 residues. CDR1 is SGHTA and CDR2 is FQGNSA in the germline V gene. The ends lost 3 bases at V and 3 bases at J; junction bases unmatched: 10. The CDR3 sequence: CASSFGGWGQGYTEAFF. The CDR3 DNA is TGTGCCAGCAGCTTTGGGGGTTGGGGACAGGGGTACACTGAAGCTTTCTTT.

This rearrangement joins TRBV5-1 to TRBJ2-6; TRBD2 aligns across 12 bases. The CDR3 loop spans 18 amino acids. In germline, CDR1 is SGHRS, CDR2 YFSETQ. The trim removed 0 bases at V and 4 bases at J, leaving 5 bases unmatched. CDR3 nucleotides: TGCGCCAGCAGCTTGGGACTAGCGGGAGAATCGGGGGCCAACGTCCTGACTTTC. This codes for CASSLGLAGESGANVLTF. Combining the CDR3 with reference TRBV5-1 and TRBJ2-6 gives the whole variable domain KAGVTQTPRYLIKTRGQQVTLSCSPISGHRSVSWYQQTPGQGLQFLFEYFSETQRNKGNFPGRFSGRQFSNSRSEMNVSTLELGDSALYLCASSLGLAGESGANVLTFGAGSRLTVL.

The V and J genes are TRBV2 and TRBJ1-1; TRBD1 is a possible D gene (5 bases). The germline V gene encodes CDR1 SNHLY and CDR2 FYNNEI. This CDR3 is built from 14 residues. V shed 7 bases and J shed 6 bases, with 18 bases lying between them. CDR3 DNA sequence: TGTGCCAGCAAGGTGTCAGGGTACGGGGCTGAAGCTTTCTTT. It specifies CASKVSGYGAEAFF.